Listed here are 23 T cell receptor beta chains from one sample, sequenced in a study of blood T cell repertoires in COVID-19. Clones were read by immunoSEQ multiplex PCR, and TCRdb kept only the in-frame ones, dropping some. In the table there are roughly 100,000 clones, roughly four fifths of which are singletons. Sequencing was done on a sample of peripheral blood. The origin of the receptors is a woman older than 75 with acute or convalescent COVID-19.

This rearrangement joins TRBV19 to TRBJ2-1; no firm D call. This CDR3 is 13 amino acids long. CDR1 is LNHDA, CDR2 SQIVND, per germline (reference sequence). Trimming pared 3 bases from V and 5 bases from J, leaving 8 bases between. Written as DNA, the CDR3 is TGTGCCAGTAGTATCCATCAGAACAATGAGCAGTTCTTC. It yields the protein CASSIHQNNEQFF.

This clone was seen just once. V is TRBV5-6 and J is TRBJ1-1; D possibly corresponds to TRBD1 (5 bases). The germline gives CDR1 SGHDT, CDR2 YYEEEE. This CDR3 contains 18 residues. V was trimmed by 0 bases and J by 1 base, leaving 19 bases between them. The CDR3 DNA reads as TGTGCCAGCAGCTTGGTATTACCCCCCAGGGTAGCGAACACTGAAGCTTTCTTT. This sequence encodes CASSLVLPPRVANTEAFF.

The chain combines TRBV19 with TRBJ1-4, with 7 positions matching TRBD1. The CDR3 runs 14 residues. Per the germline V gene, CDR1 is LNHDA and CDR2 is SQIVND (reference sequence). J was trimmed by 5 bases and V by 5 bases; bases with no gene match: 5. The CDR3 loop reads CASSPPDRNEKLFF. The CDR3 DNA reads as TGTGCCAGTAGTCCCCCGGACAGGAATGAAAAACTGTTTTTT.

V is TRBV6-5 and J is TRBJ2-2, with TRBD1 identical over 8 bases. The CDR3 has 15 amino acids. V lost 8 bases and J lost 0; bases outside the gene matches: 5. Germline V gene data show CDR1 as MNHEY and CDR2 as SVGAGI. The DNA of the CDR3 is TGTGCCAGCTACCAGGGGGCGACGAACACCGGGGAGCTGTTTTTT. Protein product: CASYQGATNTGELFF.

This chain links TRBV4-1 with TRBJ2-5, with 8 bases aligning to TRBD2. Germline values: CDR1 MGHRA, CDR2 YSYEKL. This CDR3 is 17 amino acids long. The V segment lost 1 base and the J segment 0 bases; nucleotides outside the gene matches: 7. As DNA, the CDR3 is TGCGCCAGCAGCCAAGGGTGGGCGGGAGGTAACCAAGAGACCCAGTACTTC. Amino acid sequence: CASSQGWAGGNQETQYF.

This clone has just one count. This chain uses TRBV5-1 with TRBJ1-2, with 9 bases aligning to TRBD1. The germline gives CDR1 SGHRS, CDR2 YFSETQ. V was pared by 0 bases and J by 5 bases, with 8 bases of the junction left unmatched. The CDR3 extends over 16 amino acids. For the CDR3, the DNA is TGCGCCAGCAGCTTGGTAGGGGACAGGGTGTTATATGGCTACACCTTC. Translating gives CASSLVGDRVLYGYTF.

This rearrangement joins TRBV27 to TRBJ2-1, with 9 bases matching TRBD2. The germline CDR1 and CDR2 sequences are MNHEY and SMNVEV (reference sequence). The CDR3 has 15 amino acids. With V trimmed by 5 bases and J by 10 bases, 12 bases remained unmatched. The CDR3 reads CASSTGTSRHGEQFF. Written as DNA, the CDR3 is TGTGCCAGCAGTACCGGGACTAGCCGACACGGGGAGCAGTTCTTC.

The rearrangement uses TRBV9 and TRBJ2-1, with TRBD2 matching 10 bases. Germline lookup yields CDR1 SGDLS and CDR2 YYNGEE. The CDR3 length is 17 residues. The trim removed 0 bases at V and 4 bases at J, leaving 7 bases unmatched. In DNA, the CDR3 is TGTGCCAGCAGCGTAGCGAGCGGGAGGGCCTTATACAATGAGCAGTTCTTC. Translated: CASSVASGRALYNEQFF.

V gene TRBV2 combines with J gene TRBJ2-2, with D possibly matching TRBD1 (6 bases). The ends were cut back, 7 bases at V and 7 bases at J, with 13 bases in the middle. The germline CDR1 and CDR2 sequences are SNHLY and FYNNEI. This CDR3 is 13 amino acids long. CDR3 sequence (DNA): TGTGCCAGCACCCTTACAGGGATCGGGGAGCTGTTTTTT. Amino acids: CASTLTGIGELFF.

This CDR3 reads CASQLGELAGTDTQYF. CDR3 coding DNA: TGCGCCAGCCAGCTTGGAGAGCTAGCGGGCACAGATACGCAGTATTTT. The gene calls are TRBV5-1 and TRBJ2-3; 7 bases are a match to TRBD2. Trimming took 7 bases from V and 1 from J; bases not matched to a gene: 12. The CDR3 has 16 residues. Germline CDR1 and CDR2: SGHRS and YFSETQ.

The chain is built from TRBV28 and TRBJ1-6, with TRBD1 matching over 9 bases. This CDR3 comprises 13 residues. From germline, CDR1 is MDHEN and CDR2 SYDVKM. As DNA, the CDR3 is TGTGCTTTGTCCGACAGGGGGAATTCACCCCTCCACTTT. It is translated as CALSDRGNSPLHF.

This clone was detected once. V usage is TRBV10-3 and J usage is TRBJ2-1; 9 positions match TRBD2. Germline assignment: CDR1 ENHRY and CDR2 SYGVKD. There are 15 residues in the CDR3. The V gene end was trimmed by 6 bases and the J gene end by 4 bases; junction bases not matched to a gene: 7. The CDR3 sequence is CAISWLAGEYNEQFF. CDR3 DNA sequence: TGTGCCATCAGCTGGTTAGCGGGAGAATACAATGAGCAGTTCTTC.

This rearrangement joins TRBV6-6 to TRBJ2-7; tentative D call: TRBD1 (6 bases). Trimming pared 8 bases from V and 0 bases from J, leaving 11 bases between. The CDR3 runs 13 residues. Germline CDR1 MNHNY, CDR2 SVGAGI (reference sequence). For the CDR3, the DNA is TGTGCCAGCCAGGGACACCTCTCCTACGAGCAGTACTTC. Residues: CASQGHLSYEQYF.

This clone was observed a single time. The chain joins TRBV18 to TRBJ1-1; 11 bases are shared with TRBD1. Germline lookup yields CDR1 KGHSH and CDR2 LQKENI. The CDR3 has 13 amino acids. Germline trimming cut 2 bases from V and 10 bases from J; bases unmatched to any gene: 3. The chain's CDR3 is CASSPGQGARAFF. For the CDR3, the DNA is TGTGCCAGCTCACCAGGACAGGGGGCTAGAGCTTTCTTT.

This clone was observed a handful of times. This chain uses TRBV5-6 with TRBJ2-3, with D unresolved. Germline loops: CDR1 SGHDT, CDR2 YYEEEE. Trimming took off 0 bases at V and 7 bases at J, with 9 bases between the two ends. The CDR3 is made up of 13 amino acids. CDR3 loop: CASSLGARNTQYF. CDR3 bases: TGTGCCAGCAGCTTGGGCGCTAGAAATACGCAGTATTTT.

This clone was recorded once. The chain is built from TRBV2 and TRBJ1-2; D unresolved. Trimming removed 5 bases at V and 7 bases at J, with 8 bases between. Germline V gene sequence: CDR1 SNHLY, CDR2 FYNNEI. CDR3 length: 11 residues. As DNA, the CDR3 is TGTGCCAGCAGTCCAGAGGGTGGCTACACCTTC. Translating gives CASSPEGGYTF.

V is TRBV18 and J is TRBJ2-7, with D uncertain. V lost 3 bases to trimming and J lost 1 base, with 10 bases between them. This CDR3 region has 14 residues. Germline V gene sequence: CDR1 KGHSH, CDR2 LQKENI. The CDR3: CASSPDTRSYEQYV. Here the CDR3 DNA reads TGTGCCAGCTCACCCGACACTCGTTCCTACGAGCAGTACGTC.

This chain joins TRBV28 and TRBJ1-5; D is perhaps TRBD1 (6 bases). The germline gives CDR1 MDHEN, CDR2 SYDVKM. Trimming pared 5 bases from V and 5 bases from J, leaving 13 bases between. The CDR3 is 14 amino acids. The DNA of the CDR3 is TGTGCCAGCAGTCGTTACAGGGAGCATCAGCCCCAGCATTTT. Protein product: CASSRYREHQPQHF.

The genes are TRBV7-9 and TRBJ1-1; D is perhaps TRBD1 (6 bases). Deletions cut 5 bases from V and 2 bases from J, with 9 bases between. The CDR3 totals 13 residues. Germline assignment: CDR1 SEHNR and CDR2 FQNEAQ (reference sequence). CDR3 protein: CASSPGTNTEAFF. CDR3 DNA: TGTGCCAGCAGCCCCGGGACAAACACTGAAGCTTTCTTT.

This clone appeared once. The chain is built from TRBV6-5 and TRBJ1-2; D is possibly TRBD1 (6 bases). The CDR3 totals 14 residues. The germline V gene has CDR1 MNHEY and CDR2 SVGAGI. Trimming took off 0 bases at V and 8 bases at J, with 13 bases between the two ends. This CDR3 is CASSYSTGPGGYTF. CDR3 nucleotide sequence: TGTGCCAGCAGTTACTCGACAGGACCAGGCGGCTACACCTTC.

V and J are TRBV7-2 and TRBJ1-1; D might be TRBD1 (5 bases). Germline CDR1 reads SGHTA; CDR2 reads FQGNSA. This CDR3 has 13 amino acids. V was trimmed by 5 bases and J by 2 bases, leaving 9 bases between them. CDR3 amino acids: CASSAQVNTEAFF. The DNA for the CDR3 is TGTGCCAGCAGCGCACAGGTTAACACTGAAGCTTTCTTT.

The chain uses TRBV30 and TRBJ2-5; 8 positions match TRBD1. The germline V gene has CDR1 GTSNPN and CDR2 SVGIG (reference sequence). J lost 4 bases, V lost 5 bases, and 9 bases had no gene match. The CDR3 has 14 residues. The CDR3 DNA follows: TGTGCCTGGGACAGGGGAGAAAAAAGAGAGACCCAGTACTTC. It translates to CAWDRGEKRETQYF. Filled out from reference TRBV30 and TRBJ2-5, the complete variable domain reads SQTIHQWPATLVQPVGSPLSLECTVEGTSNPNLYWYRQAAGRGLQLLFYSVGIGQISSEVPQNLSASRPQDRQFILSSKKLLLSDSGFYLCAWDRGEKRETQYFGPGTRLLVL.

The CDR3 sequence: CASSYSETANTGELFF. The CDR3 DNA reads as TGTGCCAGCAGTTACTCCGAGACAGCGAACACCGGGGAGCTGTTTTTT. The chain joins TRBV6-5 to TRBJ2-2; D is perhaps TRBD1 (5 bases). Trimming cost V 0 bases and J 0 bases, with 8 bases left between them. CDR3 length: 16 amino acids. The V gene's germline CDR1 is MNHEY and CDR2 SVGAGI.